The next 25 T cell receptor beta chains were all read from a single sample in a study of blood T cells in healthy people across ages. Alongside a J-beta primer mix, a sample-barcoded 5' primer served in a second PCR lasting roughly 6 to 12 cycles. TCRdb re-called the 5' RACE reads with MiXCR, one entry per CDR3 protein. The data hold approximately 1,000,000 distinct CDR3 sequences, with about two fifths observed a single time. Sequenced material: blood. These receptor sequences come from a man younger than 30 in good health.

V is TRBV20-1 and J is TRBJ2-3; 11 bases map to TRBD1. The CDR3 is 15 amino acids. Unmatched junction bases numbered 6, after V lost 3 bases and J lost 4 bases. CDR1 is DFQATT and CDR2 is SNEGSKA in the germline V gene (reference sequence). Here the CDR3 reads CSASLDRGQADTQYF. The CDR3 DNA reads TGCAGTGCTAGTTTGGACAGGGGGCAGGCAGATACGCAGTATTTT.

In its sample, this clonotype was seen once. The chain uses TRBV28 and TRBJ2-2; D call uncertain. The V gene lost 6 bases and the J gene lost 6 bases, with 8 bases spanning the gap. The CDR3 runs 12 residues. Germline V gene data show CDR1 as MDHEN and CDR2 as SYDVKM. CDR3: CASRVEAGELFF. CDR3 coding DNA: TGTGCCAGCAGGGTGGAAGCCGGGGAGCTGTTTTTT.

The V and J genes are TRBV11-2 and TRBJ1-1; D unclear. The CDR3 length is 15 residues. Germline V gene sequence: CDR1 SGHAT, CDR2 FQNNGV. Deletions cut 3 bases from V and 5 bases from J, with 16 bases between. The CDR3 region is CASSLISSGGTEAFF. In DNA, the CDR3 is TGTGCCAGCAGCTTGATATCGTCAGGTGGGACTGAAGCTTTCTTT.

This clonotype was found a few times. The rearrangement joins TRBV7-6 to TRBJ1-2; D remains unclear. The V end lost 2 bases, the J end lost 2 bases, and 27 bases lay between the germline ends. The germline V gene encodes CDR1 SGHVS and CDR2 FNYEAQ. The CDR3 extends over 20 amino acids. The CDR3 loop reads CASSLTLIGRGGTSNYGYTF. The CDR3 bases are TGTGCCAGCAGCTTAACCCTTATCGGACGGGGAGGAACGTCGAACTATGGCTACACCTTC.

V usage is TRBV6-5 and J usage is TRBJ1-1; D may be TRBD1 (5 bases). The CDR3 has 16 residues. V shed 2 bases and J shed 1 base, with 14 bases lying between them. The germline CDR1 and CDR2 sequences are MNHEY and SVGAGI. CDR3 residues: CASSYRAGRRNTEAFF. The CDR3 DNA reads as TGTGCCAGCAGTTACCGCGCAGGGAGGAGGAACACTGAAGCTTTCTTT.

This chain uses TRBV14 with TRBJ1-1, with D tentatively TRBD1 (5 bases). Trimming took off 0 bases at V and 2 bases at J, with 10 bases between the two ends. CDR1 SGHDN and CDR2 FVKESK come from the germline V gene. This CDR3 spans 15 amino acids. CDR3 region: CASSQETGGNTEAFF. As DNA, the CDR3 is TGTGCCAGCAGCCAAGAAACCGGGGGTAACACTGAAGCTTTCTTT.

This clonotype has just a few counts. The chain employs TRBV13 and TRBJ2-3; a weak D match, TRBD2 (7 bases). The CDR3 has 16 amino acids. Per the germline V gene, CDR1 is PRHDT and CDR2 is FYEKMQ (reference sequence). Trimming left V 2 bases short and J 1 base short, with 13 bases between. Here the CDR3 DNA reads TGTGCCAGCAGCTTAAAGGAGGGGGGGGGCACAGATACGCAGTATTTT. Amino acids: CASSLKEGGGTDTQYF.

This clonotype was seen more than once but under ten times. The chain recombines TRBV7-3 with TRBJ1-2; a weak D match, TRBD1 (5 bases). This CDR3 has 13 amino acids. CDR1 and CDR2 (germline): SGHTA, FQGTGA. V was shortened by 1 base and J by 13 bases, with 16 bases between the two germline ends. CDR3 coding DNA: TGTGCCAGCAGCTTAATGGGGCAGTCGGTCGCCACCTTC. Its protein product is CASSLMGQSVATF.

This clonotype was seen once. This rearrangement joins TRBV2 to TRBJ2-3; tentatively, D is TRBD2 (5 bases). CDR3 length equals 13 residues. Germline V CDR1 and CDR2: SNHLY, FYNNEI. Trimming removed 6 bases from V and 2 bases from J, with 9 bases in between. The CDR3 nucleotides are TGTGCCAGCAGGGAGGTTACCACAGATACGCAGTATTTT. Protein: CASREVTTDTQYF.

About this clonotype itself: One base away lies a much larger clone, so this may be a sequencing read error. The chain is built from TRBV4-1 and TRBJ2-1; tentatively, D is TRBD2 (5 bases). Germline CDR1 is MGHRA and CDR2 is YSYEKL. The CDR3 totals 15 residues. DNA of the CDR3: TGCGCCAACAGCCAACGGAGTGGAGGAGTTGATGAGCAGTTCTTC. It translates to CANSQRSGGVDEQFF.

This clonotype has just one count. The chain employs TRBV29-1 and TRBJ1-4; possible D gene TRBD1, 6 bases. CDR1 and CDR2 from the germline V gene are SQVTM and ANQGSEA. The CDR3 extends over 15 amino acids. V was cut by 4 bases and J by 4 bases, with 16 bases left in between. As DNA, the CDR3 is TGCAGCGTTGGAGGACGGGACACCTTTAATGAAAAACTGTTTTTT. Protein product: CSVGGRDTFNEKLFF.

V usage is TRBV12-3 or TRBV12-4 and J usage is TRBJ1-1; a weak D match, TRBD1 (6 bases). The CDR3 runs to 14 residues. V was clipped by 9 bases and J by 1 base, with 15 bases between them. CDR3 loop: CASDLRGSNTEAFF. The DNA for the CDR3 is TGTGCCAGTGACCTCAGGGGCTCGAACACTGAAGCTTTCTTT.

The gene calls are TRBV6-2 or TRBV6-3 and TRBJ2-6; D gene ambiguous. CDR3 length: 18 residues. V was pared by 2 bases and J by 2 bases, with 16 bases between. Per germline, CDR1 MNHEY and CDR2 SVGEGT. The CDR3 here is CASSYGSRRWAGANVLTF. Written as DNA, the CDR3 is TGTGCCAGCAGTTACGGCTCCCGCAGATGGGCTGGGGCCAACGTCCTGACTTTC.

V usage is TRBV4-3 and J usage is TRBJ1-2, with unresolved D. Per germline, CDR1 LGHNA and CDR2 YSLEER. With 0 bases removed from V and 8 bases from J, the gap between germline ends came to 13 bases. The length of the CDR3 is 14 residues. CDR3 DNA sequence: TGCGCCAGCAGCCAAGATGTACAAGGTATCGGCTACACCTTC. It codes for CASSQDVQGIGYTF.

The chain has TRBV28 and TRBJ2-7; D possibly corresponds to TRBD2 (7 bases). The CDR3 has 14 amino acids. Germline V gene data show CDR1 as MDHEN and CDR2 as SYDVKM. V was shortened by 10 bases and J by 0 bases, with 16 bases between the two germline ends. The CDR3 DNA follows: TGTGCCACCAAAGGGGGGGAAAGCTCCTACGAGCAGTACTTC. This gives the protein CATKGGESSYEQYF.

The sample holds a few counts of this clonotype. The rearrangement joins TRBV10-3 to TRBJ2-1; no firm D call. The CDR3 loop spans 14 amino acids. Germline values: CDR1 ENHRY, CDR2 SYGVKD. V lost 0 bases, J lost 5 bases, and 8 bases lay in between. CDR3 coding DNA: TGTGCCATCAGTGAGTCGAGAGAAGACAATGAGCAGTTCTTC. Translation gives CAISESREDNEQFF.

In its sample, this clonotype was seen a few times. This chain connects TRBV29-1 to TRBJ1-1; TRBD1 matches at 7 bases. CDR1 SQVTM and CDR2 ANQGSEA come from the germline V gene. This CDR3 is built from 14 residues. The V gene end was trimmed by 4 bases and the J gene end by 2 bases; junction bases not matched to a gene: 7. The CDR3 sequence is CSVGSRGGNTEAFF. The CDR3 region has the DNA TGCAGCGTTGGGTCCAGGGGGGGCAACACTGAAGCTTTCTTT.

The rearrangement links TRBV19 to TRBJ2-1, with D possibly matching TRBD1 (5 bases). V was shortened by 4 bases and J by 5 bases, with 12 bases between the two germline ends. The CDR3 spans 14 residues. Germline loops: CDR1 LNHDA, CDR2 SQIVND (reference sequence). CDR3 amino acids: CASSSYRRNNEQFF. CDR3 in DNA: TGTGCCAGTAGTAGCTACAGGAGAAACAATGAGCAGTTCTTC.

This clonotype was counted at least ten times. This chain links TRBV6-6 with TRBJ2-5; D unresolved. The end of the DNA aligns better with TRBJ2-7, so the J call may be wrong. Per germline, CDR1 MNHNY and CDR2 SVGAGI (reference sequence). The CDR3 totals 13 residues. CDR3 DNA sequence: TGTGCCTACTCAAGGACGCTTGTCCACGAGCAGTACTTC. It codes for CAYSRTLVHEQYF.

This clonotype was counted only a few times. The chain links TRBV6-5 to TRBJ2-5; possible D gene TRBD2, 6 bases. V lost 4 bases and J 5 bases, leaving 23 bases between the germline ends. This CDR3 has 17 residues. Germline V gives CDR1 MNHEY, CDR2 SVGAGI. The CDR3 region has the DNA TGTGCCAGCAGTTTATCCTTCCGGGACTCTCTAGGGGAGACCCAGTACTTC. Protein: CASSLSFRDSLGETQYF.

In its sample, this clonotype was seen a few times. The chain uses TRBV11-2 and TRBJ2-1, with a possible D match to TRBD2 (7 bases). The V gene's germline CDR1 is SGHAT and CDR2 FQNNGV. V gave up 1 base and J gave up 5 bases, with 15 bases separating them. The CDR3 runs to 16 residues. The CDR3 spells CASSLAWRGGDNEQFF. CDR3 sequence (DNA): TGTGCCAGCAGCTTAGCTTGGAGGGGGGGTGACAATGAGCAGTTCTTC.

This clonotype showed up just a few times. The chain is built from TRBV6-5 and TRBJ2-5; unclear D gene. The CDR3 is 12 amino acids. Germline loops: CDR1 MNHEY, CDR2 SVGAGI. Trimming removed 4 bases at V and 4 bases at J, with 7 bases between. CDR3 in DNA: TGTGCCAGCAGTTCCCAAGGAGAGACCCAGTACTTC. Translation gives CASSSQGETQYF.

V and J are TRBV12-3 or TRBV12-4 and TRBJ1-2; D remains ambiguous. Trimming removed 6 bases from V and 6 bases from J, with 14 bases in between. The CDR3 spans 13 residues. The CDR3 DNA reads TGTGCCAGCAGCGATAGCGACCAGGATGGCTACACCTTC. Amino acid sequence: CASSDSDQDGYTF.

This chain links TRBV7-9 with TRBJ1-2; 7 nucleotides align to TRBD1. V trimming: 4 bases; J trimming: 3 bases; junction bases outside the gene matches: 8. CDR3 length equals 15 residues. CDR1 is SEHNR, CDR2 FQNEAQ, per germline (reference sequence). The CDR3 coding sequence is TGTGCCAGCAGCTCATACACAGGGGACCACTATGGCTACACCTTC. Residues: CASSSYTGDHYGYTF.

In this sample, this clonotype turned up a few times. The genes are TRBV11-1 and TRBJ2-1, with D perhaps TRBD2 (6 bases). The DNA matches TRBJ2-7 better at its end, which makes the J call doubtful. The CDR3 contains 15 residues. Per germline, CDR1 SGHAT and CDR2 FQDESV (reference sequence). CDR3 in DNA: TGTGCCAGCAGCCCACGACCGGGAGCCTACAATGAGCAGTACTTC. It translates to CASSPRPGAYNEQYF.